Included here is one T cell receptor beta chain sequence, with context. The antigen it recognizes is unknown. One base away there is no much larger clone; base qualities are not given. The CDR3 regions of human TCRbeta chains were analyzed by immunosequencing. On the authors' methods: Repertoire TCRs were checked for matches against a reference library of SARS-CoV-2-specific TCRs that had been generated using the MIRA antigen-specificity platform. Breadth was defined as the fraction of unique TCRs that were SARS-CoV-2-associated. Depth was defined as the fraction of total T cells that were SARS-CoV-2-associated. Each spike-specific TCR was assigned to its reactive spike region and to a CD4 or CD8 class using the MIRA data. Log10-transformed breadth and depth values were compared by one-way ANOVA with Sidak's multiple comparisons tests. TCRdb mirrors the immuneACCESS table, restricted to in-frame sequences. Some clones are absent from its copies; in checked studies, under half trace to an unresolved V gene, and the reason for the others is unknown. D and trimming come from the DNA, and the V and J calls and clone size come from that table. The sample profile shows some 120,000 clones; 80% to 90% of them were found once. 6.5% to 9.5% of the sample is held by the ten biggest clonotypes.

This specimen's time point label, per the study, means: baseline before first vaccination. Vaccinee samples came from UK trials COV001 and COV002, including a single-blind randomized controlled phase 2/3 trial of AZD1222 (ChAdOx1 nCoV-19) in healthy adults. Trial participant PBMC samples were collected at day 0 and day 28 after the second dose for TCRbeta chain sequencing. This entry is derived from a study of T cell responses to AZD1222 COVID-19 vaccine (dated by TCRdb to 2020 to 2023). Turning to the overall study: Because spike-specific TCR depth and breadth did not differ between the two schedules, AZD1222 recipients who got a second dose at roughly 4 weeks were pooled with those who got a second dose at roughly 12 weeks. TCR sequencing covered 233 trial participants: 200 to 220 given two doses of AZD1222 and approximately 26 given two doses of MenACWY control vaccine. Trial participants were enrolled by age into 18-55, 56-69 and 70-plus year subgroups, with 148, 28 and 57 TCR-sequenced participants respectively.

The full study reports these points: CD4 TCRs associated with the vaccine covered the entire spike protein, and the dominant responses were in regions 160-218 and 743-854. The 56-69-year group was small, and its depth increase did not reach significance, likely because of low power. Because no day 14 peak-response samples were available, the repertoires could be characterized only after the peak T cell response. Only five to seven AZD1222 recipients were SARS-CoV-2 seropositive at baseline, limiting conclusions about previously exposed vaccinees. Epitopes outside the regions mutated in the B.1.351 and B.1.1.7 variants were reportedly recognized by nearly half of the unique spike-specific TCRs. Participants were mostly white British, with more females than males. The authors suggested clonal diversity may have been underestimated. Spike-specific TCR breadth and depth rose significantly after two AZD1222 doses compared with day 0 and with MenACWY recipients.

This clonotype was sampled from an adult in good health. The input for sequencing was peripheral blood, taken on day 0 of AZD1222 vaccination.

The encoded CDR3 is CASQRGLNTEAFF. The DNA sequence reads TGTGCCAGCCAACGGGGCCTGAACACTGAAGCTTTCTTT. In this chain, TRBV10-3 is recombined with TRBJ1-1, with TRBD1 tentatively as D gene (5 bases match). V drops 10 bases and J drops 0 bases, leaving 12 bases in between. CDR1 and CDR2 (ENHRY, SYGVKD) derive from the germline V gene. The cysteine opens and the phenylalanine closes a CDR3 of 13 amino acids. Of all the DNA, just the CDR3 is kept, 39 bases in frame from base 1.